This T cell receptor (beta chain) was recorded in a study of control samples from healthy donors and cancer patients. CDR1 is SNHLY and CDR2 is FYNNEI in the germline V gene. This CDR3 has 16 amino acids. The ends were cut back, 5 bases at V and 6 bases at J, with 23 bases in the middle. Profiled with immunoSEQ multiplex PCR; TCRdb holds only in-frame clones, not every one. The table has just under 65,000 clones, 75% to 85% seen once; the top ten hold roughly 5.5%. The chain combines TRBV2 with TRBJ2-7; D perhaps matches TRBD2 (5 bases). Material: blood. The sequence was collected from a man aged 40-49 years in good health. The CDR3 spells CASSLMGYARAAEQYF. The CDR3 DNA reads TGTGCCAGCAGTCTTATGGGTTATGCGCGGGCGGCCGAGCAGTACTTC. Using reference TRBV2 and TRBJ2-7 for the parts outside the CDR3, the full variable domain is EPEVTQTPSHQVTQMGQEVILRCVPISNHLYFYWYRQILGQKVEFLVSFYNNEISEKSEIFDDQFSVERPDGSNFTLKIRSTKLEDSAMYFCASSLMGYARAAEQYFGPGTRLTVT.